The clone carrying this T cell receptor beta chain was picked up many times. The record originates from a study of T cells after yellow fever vaccination. Study-wide points: Contamination by abundant bulk-population clonotypes could be present in FACS-sorted repertoires.

From the 5' RACE reads, TCRdb called clonotypes with MiXCR, one entry per CDR3 protein. The sample has 20,000 to 30,000 distinct CDR3 sequences, 5.5% seen once. V shed 1 base and J shed 5 bases, with 13 bases lying between them. The CDR3 is made up of 14 amino acids. The germline gives CDR1 DFQATT, CDR2 SNEGSKA (reference sequence). This specimen was PBMCs, either bulk or a sorted T-cell subset (CD4+, CD8+, memory, or dextramer-sorted; not recorded which), taken 15 days after the yellow fever booster vaccination. This clonotype originated in a man aged 25 to 40 who received the YFV17D yellow fever vaccine. The J gene is TRBJ2-3, the V gene TRBV20-1; maybe TRBD2 (5 bases). In DNA form, the CDR3 reads TGCAGTGCTAGAGGAACGGACTTCCTAGATACGCAGTATTTT. This encodes CSARGTDFLDTQYF.